The 8 T cell receptor beta chains below come from one sample, sequenced in a study of beta chain features in type 1 diabetes. Study-level findings and limits: TCRB CDR3 length was moderately but significantly reduced in all four CD4+ subsets of Type 1 diabetes patients.

No antigens are known for them. What was sequenced were expressed TCRB transcripts, since all of the isolated RNA had been reverse transcribed. The assay was immunoSEQ multiplex PCR, and TCRdb's table has in-frame clones only and misses some. The top ten hold 0.02% to 0.025% of the sample, which has 600,000 to 700,000 clones, under 15% seen once. Sequencing was carried out using naive CD4+ T cells from blood. The receptors stem from a man between 18 and 35 years old with type 1 diabetes.

This clone was counted only a few times. The rearrangement joins TRBV19 to TRBJ1-1; D remains ambiguous. Trimming pared 3 bases from V and 0 bases from J, leaving 5 bases between. Germline lookup yields CDR1 LNHDA and CDR2 SQIVND (reference sequence). This CDR3 comprises 13 residues. This CDR3 reads CASSIAVNTEAFF. The CDR3 region has the DNA TGTGCCAGTAGTATCGCGGTGAACACTGAAGCTTTCTTT. The complete variable domain, with remaining parts taken from reference TRBV19 and TRBJ1-1, reads DGGITQSPKYLFRKEGQNVTLSCEQNLNHDAMYWYRQDPGQGLRLIYYSQIVNDFQKGDIAEGYSVSREKKESFPLTVTSAQKNPTAFYLCASSIAVNTEAFFGQGTRLTVV.

This chain connects TRBV23-1 to TRBJ1-5; a weak D match, TRBD1 (6 bases). TRBV23-1 is annotated as an ORF whose role is uncertain. This CDR3 is built from 16 residues. The V end was cut by 0 bases, the J end by 4 bases, with 13 bases between. Here the CDR3 reads CASSQSYQGTNQPQHF. CDR3 coding DNA: TGCGCCAGCAGTCAATCCTACCAGGGGACTAATCAGCCCCAGCATTTT.

The chain joins TRBV7-2 to TRBJ1-2, with TRBD1 matching 8 bases. The CDR3 runs 15 residues. The V segment lost 0 bases and the J segment 7 bases; nucleotides outside the gene matches: 7. CDR1 and CDR2 (germline): SGHTA, FQGNSA. The CDR3 bases are TGTGCCAGCAGCTTAGCCCAGGACAGGGCTGCTGGCTACACCTTC. Translated: CASSLAQDRAAGYTF.

This clone has a handful of counts. The chain is built from TRBV29-1 and TRBJ1-2, with D possibly matching TRBD1 (5 bases). CDR3 length: 12 residues. Trimming cost V 6 bases and J 8 bases, with 16 bases left between them. The germline V gene encodes CDR1 SQVTM and CDR2 ANQGSEA. The CDR3 region has the DNA TGCAGCGTCCGTTGGGGCGCCGGGGGCTACACCTTC. This sequence encodes CSVRWGAGGYTF.

This clone turned up a few times. Distinct nucleotide sequences in the sample also encode this CDR3. This chain uses TRBV6-1 with TRBJ1-1, with D hard to call. Trimming left V 4 bases short and J 5 bases short, with 8 bases between. CDR1 MNHNS and CDR2 SASEGT come from the germline V gene. CDR3 length: 12 residues. The CDR3 nucleotides read TGTGCCAGCAGTGCAGGTGGAACTGAAGCTTTCTTT. Its translation: CASSAGGTEAFF.

This clone was observed a few times. The genes are TRBV30 and TRBJ2-3; 9 bases match TRBD2. Germline values: CDR1 GTSNPN, CDR2 SVGIG (reference sequence). The CDR3 consists of 17 residues. Unmatched junction bases numbered 12, after V lost 0 bases and J lost 5 bases. The CDR3 protein is CAWSVEGGGAAVDTQYF. CDR3 DNA sequence: TGTGCCTGGAGTGTCGAAGGCGGGGGGGCCGCCGTAGATACGCAGTATTTT.

This clone turned up a few times. The rearrangement uses TRBV19 and TRBJ1-2; TRBD1 agrees at 11 bases. CDR3 length: 13 residues. V dropped 9 bases and J dropped 7; count of bases not matched to a gene: 7. CDR1 LNHDA and CDR2 SQIVND come from the germline V gene (reference sequence). This chain's CDR3 is CASLDRGRGGYTF. DNA of the CDR3: TGTGCCAGCTTGGACAGGGGGCGAGGTGGCTACACCTTC.

The chain uses TRBV19 and TRBJ1-4, with TRBD1 matching 10 bases. The CDR3 contains 16 residues. Germline V gives CDR1 LNHDA, CDR2 SQIVND (reference sequence). Germline trimming cut 8 bases from V and 8 bases from J; bases unmatched to any gene: 14. The CDR3: CASRERPGQGNEKLFF. In DNA, the CDR3 is TGTGCCAGTCGAGAACGACCGGGACAGGGGAACGAAAAACTGTTTTTT.